The present T cell receptor beta chain was sequenced within a study of CD8 T cells in ankylosing spondylitis. Study-level results: Within ankylosing spondylitis blood, a TCR beta motif made up of fewer than ten highly homologous variants appeared to be characteristic. Earlier work had already found some motif variants in reactive arthritis synovial fluid and blood.

TCRdb independently ran MiXCR on the 5' RACE reads; one entry per CDR3 protein. Of around 770,000 distinct CDR3 sequences in the sample, roughly 12% were seen once. The germline CDR1 and CDR2 sequences are SGHRS and YFSETQ. V lost 0 bases to trimming and J lost 1 base, with 13 bases between them. The CDR3 consists of 17 residues. Turning to this clonotype: What it recognizes is unknown.

The sample comprised blood, either unsorted or a sorted T cell fraction (not recorded which). The rearrangement joins TRBV5-1 to TRBJ2-2; possibly TRBD1 for D (6 bases). The source of this sequence is a male donor with ankylosing spondylitis. The CDR3: CASSLGRGALNTGELFF. The CDR3 DNA is TGCGCCAGCAGCTTGGGCAGGGGCGCGTTGAACACCGGGGAGCTGTTTTTT.